One and the same sample provided the 20 T cell receptor beta chains below, sequenced in a study of T cell repertoires in cytomegalovirus infection. No antigens are known for them. A single record per CDR3 protein comes from TCRdb applying MiXCR to the reads. The sample yields roughly 860,000 distinct CDR3 sequences, around a third seen once. The sample here was cultured CD8+ T cells from PBMCs, taken from culture after CMV antigen stimulation. The receptor set was obtained from a human donor in good health (CMV status not recorded). Some clones in this sample may be carry-over from other donors' samples.

In this sample, this clonotype turned up a few times. The J gene is TRBJ2-7, the V gene TRBV6-2 or TRBV6-3, with TRBD1 matching over 9 bases. Trimming cost V 2 bases and J 3 bases; bases outside gene matches: 5. The CDR3 has 15 residues. The V gene's germline CDR1 is MNHEY and CDR2 SVGEGT. The DNA for the CDR3 is TGTGCCAGCAGTTACACGGGACAGGGTCTCTACGAGCAGTACTTC. Amino acids: CASSYTGQGLYEQYF.

This clonotype was seen only a few times. The chain joins TRBV6-1 to TRBJ2-1; the match to TRBD2 covers 7 bases. The CDR3 consists of 15 residues. Trimming took 6 bases from V and 6 from J; bases not matched to a gene: 11. Germline V gene lookup returns CDR1 MNHNS and CDR2 SASEGT. As DNA, the CDR3 is TGTGCCAGCAGATCTCGGACTAGAGATGGCAATGAGCAGTTCTTC. Translating it yields CASRSRTRDGNEQFF.

This clonotype has a count of ten or more. For the CDR3, the DNA is TGTGCCAGCAGCTCCGCACAGGGTAAATCGGGATCATACGAGCAGTACTTC. Amino acids: CASSSAQGKSGSYEQYF. The chain has TRBV7-6 and TRBJ2-7, with a possible D match to TRBD1 (6 bases). This CDR3 has 17 amino acids. V shed 4 bases and J shed 4 bases, with 23 bases lying between them. The germline V gene encodes CDR1 SGHVS and CDR2 FNYEAQ.

The rearrangement uses TRBV10-3 and TRBJ1-5; 11 positions agree with TRBD1. The length of the CDR3 is 18 residues. The V and J ends lost 0 bases and 7 bases, in that order; junction bases with no gene match: 11. CDR1 is ENHRY, CDR2 SYGVKD, per germline. This CDR3 reads CAISESSLRTGGSQPQHF. The DNA of the CDR3 is TGTGCCATCAGTGAGTCGAGCTTGAGGACAGGGGGCTCCCAGCCCCAGCATTTT.

Comment on this clonotype: One junction end disagrees with the germline gene, perhaps due to a read error. J is TRBJ2-7 and V is TRBV6-2 or TRBV6-3; 7 nucleotides align to TRBD1. This CDR3 spans 15 amino acids. CDR1 and CDR2 (germline): MNHEY, SVGEGT. The DNA of the CDR3 is TGTGCTAGCAGTTCGGGACAGTGGGTCGGTACGGCGAGGTACTTC. Translation: CASSSGQWVGTARYF.

This clonotype was observed a handful of times. The V gene is TRBV28, the J gene TRBJ2-3; 9 bases are a match to TRBD2. V lost 5 bases, J lost 2 bases, and 5 bases stayed unmatched. The length of the CDR3 is 15 residues. Germline V CDR1 and CDR2: MDHEN, SYDVKM. In DNA, the CDR3 is TGTGCCAGCAGTCAAGGACTAGCGAACACAGATACGCAGTATTTT. Protein: CASSQGLANTDTQYF. The variable domain in full, with the rest retrieved from reference TRBV28 and TRBJ2-3, is DVKVTQSSRYLVKRTGEKVFLECVQDMDHENMFWYRQDPGLGLRLIYFSYDVKMKEKGDIPEGYSVSREKKERFSLILESASTNQTSMYLCASSQGLANTDTQYFGPGTRLTVL.

This clonotype turned up a few times. This chain links TRBV20-1 with TRBJ2-1; 9 bases align to TRBD2. Trimming cost V 0 bases and J 7 bases; bases outside gene matches: 7. The CDR3 has 15 amino acids. Looked up from germline, CDR1 is DFQATT and CDR2 is SNEGSKA (reference sequence). The CDR3 loop reads CSARDRGLAGNEQFF. In DNA form, the CDR3 reads TGCAGTGCTAGAGATCGAGGGCTAGCGGGGAATGAGCAGTTCTTC.

The chain has TRBV11-3 and TRBJ2-1; the match to TRBD2 covers 7 bases. Germline V gene data show CDR1 as SGHNT and CDR2 as YENEEA. CDR3 length: 16 amino acids. V lost 6 bases and J lost 2; bases outside the gene matches: 10. In DNA, the CDR3 is TGTGCCAGCAGTCGGGGGGTGTTATCTACCTACAATGAGCAGTTCTTC. Residues: CASSRGVLSTYNEQFF.

This clonotype turned up a few times. The chain recombines TRBV6-6 with TRBJ2-7; 7 nucleotides match TRBD1. The germline gives CDR1 MNHNY, CDR2 SVGAGI (reference sequence). J lost 3 bases, V lost 6 bases, and 5 bases had no gene match. The CDR3 totals 13 residues. The CDR3 reads CASRPGQLYEQYF. Written as DNA, the CDR3 is TGTGCCAGCAGGCCGGGACAGCTCTACGAGCAGTACTTC.

This chain joins TRBV12-3 or TRBV12-4 and TRBJ2-3; a weak D match, TRBD1 (6 bases). The CDR3 sequence is 16 residues long. V was cut by 2 bases and J by 0 bases, with 12 bases left in between. In DNA form, the CDR3 reads TGTGCCAGCAGTTTATTTAACAGGGCAAGCACAGATACGCAGTATTTT. This codes for CASSLFNRASTDTQYF.

The chain combines TRBV11-1 with TRBJ2-2, with D maybe TRBD2 (6 bases). The germline gives CDR1 SGHAT, CDR2 FQDESV (reference sequence). V lost 3 bases, J lost 3 bases, and 14 bases lay in between. The CDR3 contains 16 residues. The CDR3 DNA follows: TGTGCCAGCAGCTTGTGGAGGGGAGGTTACACCGGGGAGCTGTTTTTT. Its translation is CASSLWRGGYTGELFF.

This chain connects TRBV19 to TRBJ1-5, with TRBD1 as a possible D gene (5 bases). Trimming took off 0 bases at V and 4 bases at J, with 13 bases between the two ends. Looked up from germline, CDR1 is LNHDA and CDR2 is SQIVND (reference sequence). The CDR3 has 16 residues. The CDR3 nucleotides are TGTGCCAGTAGTATAGAATTGCAGGGAGGGAATCAGCCCCAGCATTTT. It codes for CASSIELQGGNQPQHF.

Concerning this clonotype itself: At one end, the junction sequence differs from germline, possibly due to a read error. CDR3 sequence (DNA): TGTGTCAGCAGCTTAGGACAGGAGCAGTTCTTC. It yields the protein CVSSLGQEQFF. The chain combines TRBV7-4 with TRBJ2-1; weak D call: TRBD1 (6 bases). Germline V CDR1 and CDR2: SGHVT, SQSDAQ. This CDR3 contains 11 residues.

The chain joins TRBV11-3 to TRBJ2-2; perhaps TRBD1 as D (5 bases). Germline values: CDR1 SGHNT, CDR2 YENEEA. This CDR3 comprises 14 residues. V was cut by 4 bases and J by 6 bases, with 12 bases left in between. For the CDR3, the DNA is TGTGCCAGCAGCTCGCCCAAAGGGGCCGGGGAGCTGTTTTTT. The encoded protein is CASSSPKGAGELFF.

V usage is TRBV6-2 or TRBV6-3 and J usage is TRBJ1-5; no reliable D call. CDR1 is MNHEY, CDR2 SVGEGT, per germline. The CDR3 has 14 residues. V lost 5 bases, J lost 5 bases, and 13 bases lay in between. The CDR3 coding sequence is TGTGCCAGCAGTCGGACGTACGGGTATCAGCCCCAGCATTTT. Translating gives CASSRTYGYQPQHF.

About this clonotype: A much more abundant neighbour one base away suggests this may be a read error. The chain combines TRBV7-3 with TRBJ1-2, with D unclear. CDR1 and CDR2 (germline): SGHTA, FQGTGA. Trimming removed 5 bases from V and 3 bases from J, with 19 bases in between. The CDR3 covers 16 residues. CDR3 bases: TGTGCCAGCAGCCCCGCCGTTGGCGGCGGCGACTATGGCTACACCTTC. Encoded protein: CASSPAVGGGDYGYTF.

The chain has TRBV19 and TRBJ2-1; either TRBD1 or TRBD2 may fit D (5 bases each). The CDR3 is made up of 15 amino acids. The V and J ends lost 2 bases and 6 bases respectively, with 14 bases between them. From germline, CDR1 is LNHDA and CDR2 SQIVND (reference sequence). This CDR3 is CASSINSGRGNEQFF. As DNA, the CDR3 is TGTGCCAGTAGTATAAACAGCGGAAGGGGCAATGAGCAGTTCTTC.

In this sample, this clonotype turned up a few times. The chain's CDR3 is CASSVGEYEQYF. The CDR3 DNA follows: TGTGCCAGCAGCGTAGGGGAGTACGAGCAGTACTTC. The chain employs TRBV9 and TRBJ2-7, with a weak D call TRBD2 (5 bases). Trimming pared 0 bases from V and 4 bases from J, leaving 5 bases between. This CDR3 has 12 residues. Germline CDR1 and CDR2: SGDLS and YYNGEE.

The V gene is TRBV11-1, the J gene TRBJ2-7, with 12 bases lining up with TRBD1. CDR1 is SGHAT and CDR2 is FQDESV in the germline V gene (reference sequence). This CDR3 region has 15 residues. The CDR3 is CTSSSRDRGRDQQYV. As DNA, the CDR3 is TGTACCAGCAGCTCCCGGGACAGGGGGCGCGACCAGCAGTACGTC.

The table lists this clonotype with a few counts. V gene TRBV4-3 combines with J gene TRBJ1-2; D may be TRBD1 (6 bases). CDR3 length: 15 amino acids. The ends were cut back, 5 bases at V and 4 bases at J, with 17 bases in the middle. Germline CDR1 and CDR2: LGHNA and YSLEER. The CDR3 nucleotides are TGCGCCAGCAGCTACGAGGAACAGGGTATCTATGGCTACACCTTC. Protein: CASSYEEQGIYGYTF.